Below, 32 T cell receptor beta chains from the same sample are listed, as sequenced in a study of blood T cell repertoires in COVID-19. Assay used: immunoSEQ multiplex PCR; TCRdb lists only in-frame clones, some missing. The sample lists roughly 100,000 clones, 71% occurring once. Sequenced sample: peripheral blood. These receptors were taken from a human donor with acute or convalescent COVID-19. The donor label of this sample is uncertain.

The chain carries TRBV3-1 (or the pseudogene TRBV3-2) and TRBJ2-2, with 12 bases that match TRBD2. The CDR3 length is 15 residues. Germline CDR1 reads LGHDT; CDR2 reads YNNKEL (reference sequence). V shed 7 bases and J 5 bases; nucleotides not matched to a gene: 5. This CDR3 reads CASTPTSGGTGELFF. The DNA for the CDR3 is TGTGCCAGCACACCGACTAGCGGGGGTACCGGGGAGCTGTTTTTT.

V is TRBV5-8 and J is TRBJ1-2; 7 nucleotides line up with TRBD1. The CDR3 covers 17 residues. V lost 0 bases and J lost 5; bases outside the gene matches: 13. From germline, CDR1 is SGHTS and CDR2 YDEGEE. The CDR3 DNA reads TGTGCCAGCAGCTTGGGGGCGCCGGGACAGCTTCCATATGGCTACACCTTC. Protein sequence: CASSLGAPGQLPYGYTF.

V usage is TRBV24-1 and J usage is TRBJ2-1, with TRBD1 identical over 10 bases. The CDR3 is 18 residues long. J gave up 5 bases and V 4 bases, and 13 bases lay outside the gene matches. Looked up from germline, CDR1 is KGHDR and CDR2 is SFDVKD. CDR3 region: CATSEGGLVGTGDNEQFF. Here the CDR3 DNA reads TGTGCCACCAGTGAGGGAGGGTTAGTTGGGACAGGGGACAATGAGCAGTTCTTC.

This chain uses TRBV7-9 with TRBJ2-1; 7 positions agree with TRBD2. The CDR3 totals 13 residues. V was pared by 5 bases and J by 8 bases, with 6 bases of the junction left unmatched. Germline V gene sequence: CDR1 SEHNR, CDR2 FQNEAQ (reference sequence). The CDR3 nucleotides are TGTGCCAGCAGCGTCAACCGGGGGGATGAGCAGTTCTTC. Translation gives CASSVNRGDEQFF.

The chain is built from TRBV4-2 and TRBJ2-2; 13 bases are a match to TRBD2. J lost 7 bases, V lost 4 bases, and 6 bases had no gene match. There are 16 residues in the CDR3. Germline lookup yields CDR1 LGHNA and CDR2 YNFKEQ. DNA for the CDR3: TGTGCCAGCAGCCCTGGACTAGCGGGGGATGACGGGGAGCTGTTTTTT. Translated: CASSPGLAGDDGELFF.

This clone was observed a handful of times. The chain is built from TRBV5-1 and TRBJ2-1; D not certain. Germline V CDR1 and CDR2: SGHRS, YFSETQ. Between the trimmed V and J ends, which lost 4 bases and 6 bases, there was a span of 17 bases. The CDR3 is 15 amino acids. CDR3 DNA sequence: TGCGCCAGCAGCCCGCTTGTCCGGAGAGGCAATGAGCAGTTCTTC. This translates into CASSPLVRRGNEQFF.

CDR3 in amino acids: CASSLERGLLTDTQYF. The DNA for the CDR3 is TGCGCCAGCAGCTTGGAACGTGGACTCCTCACAGATACGCAGTATTTT. The chain carries TRBV5-1 and TRBJ2-3, with a weak D call TRBD2 (5 bases). This CDR3 contains 16 residues. The germline V gene has CDR1 SGHRS and CDR2 YFSETQ. V lost 0 bases and J lost 2, with 13 bases in between.

The gene calls are TRBV6-5 and TRBJ1-1, with D perhaps TRBD1 (6 bases). Between the trimmed V and J ends, which lost 6 bases and 0 bases, there was a span of 11 bases. This CDR3 contains 14 residues. Germline V gives CDR1 MNHEY, CDR2 SVGAGI. The CDR3 here is CASRWTEMNTEAFF. DNA for the CDR3: TGTGCCAGCAGATGGACAGAGATGAACACTGAAGCTTTCTTT.

This chain uses TRBV11-2 with TRBJ2-7; D gene uncertain. In germline, CDR1 is SGHAT, CDR2 FQNNGV. This CDR3 is built from 14 residues. Trimming took 5 bases from V and 2 from J, leaving 13 bases between them. CDR3 DNA sequence: TGTGCCAGCAGCGCACCAGACACCCCCTACGAGCAGTACGTC. This encodes CASSAPDTPYEQYV.

The V call is TRBV6-5, the J call TRBJ1-6, with D possibly TRBD1 on 5 matching bases. V dropped 3 bases and J dropped 6 bases, with 12 bases sitting between them. In germline, CDR1 is MNHEY, CDR2 SVGAGI. The CDR3 is made up of 15 amino acids. The CDR3 sequence: CASSYSAQGNSPLHF. The CDR3 coding sequence is TGTGCCAGCAGTTATTCGGCGCAGGGTAATTCACCCCTCCACTTT.

The J gene is TRBJ1-2, the V gene TRBV21-1. TRBV21-1 is a listed pseudogene. This CDR3 is built from 14 residues. The DNA of the CDR3 is TGTGCCCCCGGGAGGAGACGGCCCAACTATGGCTACACCTTC. Translated: CAPGRRRPNYGYTF.

V and J are TRBV5-1 and TRBJ2-2; TRBD2 aligns across 9 bases. The junction had 3 bases not matched to a gene; V was cut back by 0 bases and J by 6 bases. CDR3 length: 15 residues. The germline CDR1 and CDR2 sequences are SGHRS and YFSETQ. The CDR3 here is CASSLAGGGAGELFF. In DNA form, the CDR3 reads TGCGCCAGCAGCTTGGCCGGCGGGGGGGCCGGGGAGCTGTTTTTT. Full variable domain (rest looked up from reference TRBV5-1 and TRBJ2-2): KAGVTQTPRYLIKTRGQQVTLSCSPISGHRSVSWYQQTPGQGLQFLFEYFSETQRNKGNFPGRFSGRQFSNSRSEMNVSTLELGDSALYLCASSLAGGGAGELFFGEGSRLTVL.

The chain employs TRBV3-1 (or the pseudogene TRBV3-2) and TRBJ2-5; 8 bases fit TRBD2. This CDR3 is 17 amino acids long. Losses at the gene ends were 3 bases for V and 6 bases for J; bases not matched to a gene: 15. The germline gives CDR1 LGHDT, CDR2 YNNKEL (reference sequence). The CDR3 DNA sequence: TGTGCCAGCAGCCAGGATGCCGGGGGGGACTCCAAACAGACCCAGTACTTC. Encoded protein: CASSQDAGGDSKQTQYF.

The chain links TRBV10-1 to TRBJ1-1; TRBD1 agrees at 8 bases. The germline CDR1 and CDR2 sequences are WNHNN and SYGVQD (reference sequence). V gave up 6 bases and J gave up 7 bases; unmatched junction bases: 4. The CDR3 runs to 12 residues. CDR3 coding DNA: TGCGCCAGCAGGGCCGGACAGGGTGAAGCTTTCTTT. Translating gives CASRAGQGEAFF.

V gene TRBV7-2 combines with J gene TRBJ1-1; D remains unclear. The CDR3 runs 14 residues. Trimming removed 6 bases at V and 4 bases at J, with 15 bases between. Germline V gene sequence: CDR1 SGHTA, CDR2 FQGNSA. CDR3 residues: CASRLNRGGTEAFF. CDR3 in DNA: TGTGCCAGCAGATTGAATCGAGGTGGCACTGAAGCTTTCTTT.

The V and J genes are TRBV7-9 and TRBJ1-2; tentative D call: TRBD1 (5 bases). The V end was cut by 5 bases, the J end by 2 bases, with 9 bases between. CDR3 length equals 13 residues. Per the germline V gene, CDR1 is SEHNR and CDR2 is FQNEAQ (reference sequence). Here the CDR3 DNA reads TGTGCCAGCAGCCCGCAGGGAAACTATGGCTACACCTTC. Translated, it gives CASSPQGNYGYTF.

This clone was seen a few times. The V call is TRBV19, the J call TRBJ2-7; D is ambiguous. Germline V gene sequence: CDR1 LNHDA, CDR2 SQIVND (reference sequence). This CDR3 is 14 amino acids long. Trimming pared 3 bases from V and 1 base from J, leaving 10 bases between. The CDR3 DNA follows: TGTGCCAGTAGTATTGGCGGATCATCCTACGAGCAGTACTTC. Protein sequence: CASSIGGSSYEQYF.

The chain has TRBV24-1 and TRBJ2-6, with TRBD1 matching 12 bases. The V segment lost 6 bases and the J segment 4 bases; nucleotides outside the gene matches: 6. Germline CDR1 and CDR2: KGHDR and SFDVKD. The CDR3 consists of 17 residues. The DNA for the CDR3 is TGTGCCACCAGTCAGGGACAGGGGGCGCGGGGGGCCAACGTCCTGACTTTC. Protein product: CATSQGQGARGANVLTF.

The chain is built from TRBV19 and TRBJ1-6, with 11 bases identical to TRBD1. V shed 4 bases and J 10 bases; nucleotides not matched to a gene: 6. The CDR3 extends over 15 amino acids. Germline V gene data show CDR1 as LNHDA and CDR2 as SQIVND (reference sequence). CDR3 nucleotide sequence: TGTGCCAGTAGTAGCCGGGACAGGGGGGGATCACCCCTCCACTTT. It yields the protein CASSSRDRGGSPLHF.

The V call is TRBV11-2, the J call TRBJ1-1; TRBD1 aligns across 7 bases. CDR3 length: 15 amino acids. Germline-derived CDR1 and CDR2 are SGHAT and FQNNGV. V lost 2 bases to trimming and J lost 4 bases; unmatched junction nucleotides: 7. CDR3 sequence: CASSLTEQGSTEAFF. CDR3 in DNA: TGTGCCAGCAGCTTAACCGAACAGGGGTCCACTGAAGCTTTCTTT.

A single count supports this clone. The genes are TRBV6-5 and TRBJ1-3; D is possibly TRBD1 (6 bases). This CDR3 spans 15 amino acids. The germline CDR1 and CDR2 sequences are MNHEY and SVGAGI. V dropped 6 bases and J dropped 2 bases, with 14 bases sitting between them. CDR3 sequence: CASSRDRHTGNTIYF. The CDR3 DNA is TGTGCCAGCAGCCGAGACAGGCATACTGGAAACACCATATATTTT.

This chain joins TRBV7-9 and TRBJ2-3; a possible D gene is TRBD1 (8 bases). Germline V gene data show CDR1 as SEHNR and CDR2 as FQNEAQ (reference sequence). V was clipped by 7 bases and J by 4 bases, with 15 bases between them. The CDR3 loop spans 14 amino acids. CDR3 in amino acids: CASTITGGADTQYF. In DNA form, the CDR3 reads TGTGCCAGCACCATAACAGGGGGGGCAGATACGCAGTATTTT.

Ten or more counts support this clone. This chain joins TRBV5-1 and TRBJ2-2; 7 nucleotides align to TRBD2. With 3 bases clipped from V and 3 bases from J, the junction kept 5 bases outside the gene matches. The CDR3 spans 15 residues. In germline, CDR1 is SGHRS, CDR2 YFSETQ. For the CDR3, the DNA is TGCGCCAGCAGCTCGGGACTATACGACACCGGGGAGCTGTTTTTT. It yields the protein CASSSGLYDTGELFF.

The chain carries TRBV27 and TRBJ2-3, with D perhaps TRBD1 (5 bases). The ends were cut back, 3 bases at V and 6 bases at J, with 10 bases in the middle. The CDR3 totals 13 residues. Germline V gene data show CDR1 as MNHEY and CDR2 as SMNVEV (reference sequence). For the CDR3, the DNA is TGTGCCAGCAGTTTGGGGCAGGTGGATACGCAGTATTTT. Its translation: CASSLGQVDTQYF.

The CDR3 DNA follows: TGTGCCAGTAGTTCCCAGGGGGATTATGAAAAACTGTTTTTT. Its protein is CASSSQGDYEKLFF. The chain couples TRBV19 to TRBJ1-4; TRBD1 aligns across 7 bases. The CDR3 contains 14 residues. The V gene's germline CDR1 is LNHDA and CDR2 SQIVND (reference sequence). V was pared by 5 bases and J by 6 bases, with 6 bases of the junction left unmatched.

The chain employs TRBV30 and TRBJ2-2, with 9 bases identical to TRBD1. Germline V gene lookup returns CDR1 GTSNPN and CDR2 SVGIG (reference sequence). The CDR3 has 17 amino acids. V shed 5 bases, J shed 4 bases, and the junction held 14 bases outside the gene matches. In nucleotides, the CDR3 is TGTGCCTGGGGGACGGGACAGGGATTCCAGGGCACCGGGGAGCTGTTTTTT. This codes for CAWGTGQGFQGTGELFF.

Regarding this clone: Other DNA sequences in the same sample also yield this CDR3. The gene calls are TRBV7-9 and TRBJ2-2; D gene ambiguous. From germline, CDR1 is SEHNR and CDR2 FQNEAQ (reference sequence). The CDR3 runs 13 residues. V was clipped by 5 bases and J by 5 bases, with 9 bases between them. The CDR3 nucleotides read TGTGCCAGCAGCCCACAGAATACCGGGGAGCTGTTTTTT. This translates into CASSPQNTGELFF.

The J gene is TRBJ2-7, the V gene TRBV5-1, with TRBD2 identical over 7 bases. This CDR3 region has 19 residues. Germline loops: CDR1 SGHRS, CDR2 YFSETQ. V shed 4 bases, J shed 4 bases, and the junction held 23 bases outside the gene matches. DNA of the CDR3: TGCGCCAGCAGCAACCATCTACAGGACTTGACTAGCAGAATTTACGAGCAGTACTTC. This encodes CASSNHLQDLTSRIYEQYF.

The gene calls are TRBV2 and TRBJ2-1; 7 bases line up with TRBD2. CDR3 length: 16 residues. V lost 6 bases, J lost 7 bases, and 15 bases stayed unmatched. The V gene's germline CDR1 is SNHLY and CDR2 FYNNEI. This CDR3 is CASRNRGLPAGNEQFF. The CDR3 DNA follows: TGTGCCAGCAGGAACCGGGGACTACCCGCAGGGAATGAGCAGTTCTTC.

This chain uses TRBV28 with TRBJ2-1, with TRBD2 matching 7 bases. The CDR3 covers 15 residues. V gave up 3 bases and J gave up 4 bases; unmatched junction bases: 6. From germline, CDR1 is MDHEN and CDR2 SYDVKM. DNA of the CDR3: TGTGCCAGCAGTTTCCCCGGGACTACGTACAATGAGCAGTTCTTC. Translation gives CASSFPGTTYNEQFF.

This clone was seen a handful of times. The chain joins TRBV24-1 to TRBJ1-4; 10 bases fit TRBD1. The CDR3 contains 16 residues. Germline V gene data show CDR1 as KGHDR and CDR2 as SFDVKD. V shed 4 bases, J shed 5 bases, and the junction held 6 bases outside the gene matches. CDR3 nucleotide sequence: TGTGCCACCAGTGAATCTCCGGGACAGGGGAATGAAAAACTGTTTTTT. Residues: CATSESPGQGNEKLFF.

A few counts support this clone. The V and J genes are TRBV28 and TRBJ2-2; perhaps TRBD1 as D (6 bases). This CDR3 is 14 amino acids long. V was trimmed by 3 bases and J by 4 bases, leaving 9 bases between them. CDR1 is MDHEN and CDR2 is SYDVKM in the germline V gene. CDR3 amino acids: CASSFQGTTGELFF. CDR3 bases: TGTGCCAGCAGTTTCCAGGGGACCACCGGGGAGCTGTTTTTT.